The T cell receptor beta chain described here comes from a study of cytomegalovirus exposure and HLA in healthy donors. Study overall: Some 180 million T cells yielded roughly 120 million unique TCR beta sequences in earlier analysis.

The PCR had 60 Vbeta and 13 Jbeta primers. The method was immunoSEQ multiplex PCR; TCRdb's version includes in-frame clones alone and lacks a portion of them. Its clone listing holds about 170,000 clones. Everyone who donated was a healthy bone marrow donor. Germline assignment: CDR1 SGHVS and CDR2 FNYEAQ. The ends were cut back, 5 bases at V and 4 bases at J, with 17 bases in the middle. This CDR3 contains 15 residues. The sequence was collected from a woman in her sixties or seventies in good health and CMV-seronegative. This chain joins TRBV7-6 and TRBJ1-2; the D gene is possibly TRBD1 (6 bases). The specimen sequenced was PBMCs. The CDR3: CASSPTSTGPYGYTF. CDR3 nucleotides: TGTGCCAGCAGCCCGACTTCGACAGGACCCTATGGCTACACCTTC. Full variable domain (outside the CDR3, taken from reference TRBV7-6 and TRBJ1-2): GAGVSQSPRYKVTKRGQDVALRCDPISGHVSLYWYRQALGQGPEFLTYFNYEAQQDKSGLPNDRFSAERPEGSISTLTIQRTEQRDSAMYRCASSPTSTGPYGYTFGSGTRLTVV.